A selection of T cell receptor beta chains follows, all from one sample in a study of graft-versus-host responses after intestinal transplantation. Produced via immunoSEQ multiplex PCR; TCRdb's table is partial and in-frame only. This table holds about 120,000 clones, less than 95% found once. No antigen is known for these receptors. The input for sequencing was unstimulated CD4+ T cells sorted from spleen or lymph node cells, taken before intestinal transplant. The receptor source for this set is a human donor who received an intestinal transplant. CDR3s include the opening cysteine and the closing phenylalanine or tryptophan. Fields, in order: V gene, D gene, J gene, clone size, CDR3 protein, CDR3 DNA. The D gene is left open where the match is weak. Clone size, where shown, is once, few, many, or a class for clones that have expanded.

TRBV6-1,TRBD1,TRBJ1-1,-,CASRRTGTNTEAFF,TGTGCCAGCAGAAGGACAGGGACGAACACTGAAGCTTTCTTT
TRBV2,TRBD1,TRBJ2-3,-,CANRDRDTDTQYF,TGTGCCAACCGGGACAGGGACACAGATACGCAGTATTTT
TRBV7-9,-,TRBJ1-3,-,CASRSPSEGNTIYF,TGTGCCAGCAGGAGCCCCTCTGAAGGAAACACCATATATTTT
TRBV30,TRBD2,TRBJ2-5,-,CAGGLAGVRWETQYF,TGTGCCGGAGGGCTAGCGGGAGTAAGGTGGGAGACCCAGTACTTC
TRBV9,TRBD1,TRBJ1-6,-,CASGTGGLWSPLHF,TGTGCCAGCGGGACAGGGGGACTTTGGTCACCCCTCCACTTT
TRBV5-4,-,TRBJ2-7,-,CASSLWSQGRYEQYF,TGTGCCAGCAGCTTGTGGTCGCAGGGTAGATACGAGCAGTACTTC
TRBV7-2,-,TRBJ1-3,-,CASSLSGVSGNTIYF,TGTGCCAGCAGCCTCTCCGGGGTCTCGGGAAACACCATATATTTT
TRBV20-1,-,TRBJ2-7,-,CSARYEQYF,TGCAGTGCCCGGTACGAGCAGTACTTC
TRBV25-1,TRBD1,TRBJ1-1,-,CASSAQGALKAFF,TGTGCCAGCAGTGCACAGGGGGCGTTGAAAGCTTTCTTT
TRBV11-2,TRBD1,TRBJ1-2,-,CASSSGQGNYGYTF,TGTGCCAGCAGCTCTGGACAGGGCAACTATGGCTACACCTTC
TRBV6-5,TRBD1,TRBJ1-3,-,CASRKQGASGNTIYF,TGTGCCAGCAGAAAACAGGGGGCATCTGGAAACACCATATATTTT
TRBV5-4,-,TRBJ1-2,-,CASSFPGLRNYGYTF,TGTGCCAGCAGCTTCCCGGGACTCCGAAACTATGGCTACACCTTC
TRBV15,-,TRBJ1-2,few,CATSSQQGTNYGYTF,TGTGCCACCAGCAGTCAACAGGGAACTAACTATGGCTACACCTTC
TRBV10-3,TRBD1,TRBJ1-2,-,CAISGPGTGFGYTF,TGTGCCATCAGTGGACCCGGGACAGGGTTTGGCTACACCTTC
TRBV28,-,TRBJ1-1,-,CASSGERAEAFF,TGTGCCAGCAGTGGCGAACGGGCTGAAGCTTTCTTT
TRBV7-2,-,TRBJ2-4,-,CASSLNGAQLAKNIQYF,TGTGCCAGCAGCTTAAATGGGGCACAGTTGGCCAAAAACATTCAGTACTTC
TRBV5-1,TRBD1,TRBJ1-3,-,CASSFNPEGQGTTIYF,TGCGCCAGCAGCTTCAACCCGGAAGGACAGGGGACCACCATATATTTT
TRBV10-3,-,TRBJ2-3,-,CAISELTDTQYF,TGTGCCATCAGTGAACTAACAGATACGCAGTATTTT
TRBV6-1,TRBD2,TRBJ2-1,-,CASSELRTSDEQFF,TGTGCCAGCAGTGAATTGCGGACTAGCGATGAGCAGTTCTTC
TRBV27,-,TRBJ1-1,-,CASSKNRHLTEAFF,TGTGCCAGCAGTAAAAACCGACACCTCACTGAAGCTTTCTTT
TRBV6-5,TRBD1,TRBJ1-2,-,CASSLGGAYGYTF,TGTGCCAGCAGTTTAGGGGGCGCGTATGGCTACACCTTC
TRBV6-5,-,TRBJ1-5,-,CASSGQYSNQPQHF,TGTGCCAGCAGCGGACAATATAGCAATCAGCCCCAGCATTTT
TRBV6-5,-,TRBJ1-2,-,CASSGGPNYGYTF,TGTGCCAGCAGCGGAGGCCCCAACTATGGCTACACCTTC
TRBV25-1,-,TRBJ1-1,-,CASTFGQREAFF,TGTGCCAGCACTTTTGGTCAGCGTGAAGCTTTCTTT
TRBV5-6,-,TRBJ1-2,-,CASSLARGGSYTF,TGTGCCAGCAGCTTGGCGAGGGGGGGGAGCTACACCTTC
TRBV11-2,TRBD1,TRBJ1-6,-,CASSLVDRASSPLHF,TGTGCCAGCAGCTTAGTTGACAGGGCGTCTTCACCCCTCCACTTT
TRBV28,-,TRBJ2-3,-,CASSILQDTQYF,TGTGCCAGCAGTATCCTTCAGGATACGCAGTATTTT
TRBV18,-,TRBJ2-7,-,CASSPYRVGVGEQYF,TGTGCCAGCTCGCCTTACAGGGTGGGAGTGGGCGAGCAGTACTTC
TRBV18,-,TRBJ1-2,-,CASSPRYKGDYGYTF,TGTGCCAGCTCACCACGGTATAAGGGGGACTATGGCTACACCTTC
TRBV27,-,TRBJ2-3,-,CASSPGRDSYSTDTQYF,TGTGCCAGCAGTCCGGGAAGGGATAGCTATAGCACAGATACGCAGTATTTT
TRBV5-1,-,TRBJ2-3,-,CAGSLVVGVGTDTQYF,TGCGCCGGCAGCTTGGTTGTGGGAGTCGGCACAGATACGCAGTATTTT
TRBV27,-,TRBJ1-5,-,CASSYRALRGNQPQHF,TGTGCCAGCAGTTACAGGGCTCTTAGGGGCAATCAGCCCCAGCATTTT
TRBV9,-,TRBJ2-1,-,CASSVGGGSSYNEQFF,TGTGCCAGCAGCGTAGGAGGGGGAAGCTCCTACAATGAGCAGTTCTTC
TRBV2,TRBD2,TRBJ2-1,-,CASTPQAGGRNEQFF,TGTGCCAGCACACCCCAAGCGGGGGGGCGGAATGAGCAGTTCTTC
TRBV29-1,-,TRBJ1-3,-,CSVSFSGNTIYF,TGCAGCGTGAGCTTTTCTGGAAACACCATATATTTT
TRBV11-2,-,TRBJ2-3,-,CASSKVRGTSRDTQYF,TGTGCCAGCAGTAAGGTCAGGGGCACATCAAGGGATACGCAGTATTTT
TRBV18,TRBD1,TRBJ2-5,-,CASSPDRGPRETQYF,TGTGCCAGCTCACCGGACAGGGGGCCTCGGGAGACCCAGTACTTC